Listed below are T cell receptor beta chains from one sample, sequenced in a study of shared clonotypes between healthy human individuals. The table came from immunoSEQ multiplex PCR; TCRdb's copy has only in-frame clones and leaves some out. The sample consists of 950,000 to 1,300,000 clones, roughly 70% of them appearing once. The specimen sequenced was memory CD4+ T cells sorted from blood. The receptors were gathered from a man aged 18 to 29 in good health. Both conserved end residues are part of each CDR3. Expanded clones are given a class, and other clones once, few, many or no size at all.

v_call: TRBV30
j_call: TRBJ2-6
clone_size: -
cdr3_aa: CAQSGSGANVLTF

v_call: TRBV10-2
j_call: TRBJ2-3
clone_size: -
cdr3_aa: CASSESGGEVDTQYF

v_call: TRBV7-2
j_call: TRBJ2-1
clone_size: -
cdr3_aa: CASSLGTSAMNEQFF

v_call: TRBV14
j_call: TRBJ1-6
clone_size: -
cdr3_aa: CASTSSARGSPLHF

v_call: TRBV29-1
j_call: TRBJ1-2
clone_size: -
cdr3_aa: CSALDRDYGYTF

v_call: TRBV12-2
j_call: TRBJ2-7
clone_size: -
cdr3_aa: CASRPPRTREYEQYF

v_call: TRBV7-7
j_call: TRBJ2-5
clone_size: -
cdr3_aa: CASSQGTRQETQYF

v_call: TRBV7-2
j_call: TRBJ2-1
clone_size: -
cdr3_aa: CASTMGQVINEQFF

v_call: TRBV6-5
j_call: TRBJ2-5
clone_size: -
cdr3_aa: CASSGGDVPQETQYF

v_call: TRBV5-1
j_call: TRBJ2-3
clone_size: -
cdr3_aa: CASSRFPTDTQYF

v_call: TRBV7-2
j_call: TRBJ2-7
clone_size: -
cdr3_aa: CASSVPQGYEQYF

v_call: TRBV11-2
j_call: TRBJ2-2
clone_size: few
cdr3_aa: CASSLLVGELFF

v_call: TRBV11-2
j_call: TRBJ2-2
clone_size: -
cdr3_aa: CASIEAGGYTGELFF

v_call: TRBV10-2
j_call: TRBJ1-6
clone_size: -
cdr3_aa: CASSEPARGGPPALHF

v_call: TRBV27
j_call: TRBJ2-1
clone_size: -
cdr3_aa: CASSLTSGALGNSYNEQFF

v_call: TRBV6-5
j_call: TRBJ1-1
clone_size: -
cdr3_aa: CASSEGAHTEAFF